The present T cell receptor (beta chain) was sequenced within a study of OX40 agonist ivuxolimab in advanced cancers. As for the study more broadly: Ivuxolimab was an agonistic, fully human IgG2 monoclonal antibody directed against OX40 (CD134), a costimulatory receptor. The monotherapy dose-escalation portion (N of about 52 patients) of the phase I ivuxolimab trial is reported in the paper. Partial responses were achieved by three dose-escalation patients, of whom one had hepatocellular carcinoma and two had cutaneous melanoma. Peripheral TCRbeta sequencing was intended to test whether TCR sequence diversity was altered and clonal T-cell expansion was caused by ivuxolimab. Of the 50 to 55 patients in dose escalation, around 19 had hepatocellular carcinoma, some 15 had melanoma, 9 had renal cell carcinoma and 9 had head and neck cancer. A male proportion of about 79% and a mean age of approximately 61 years, ranging from 23 to 79, were recorded for the dose-escalation cohort. Patients were allowed to have had prior anti-PD-1, anti-PD-L1 or anti-CTLA-4 therapy, and 30% to 50% of the dose-escalation patients had previously received checkpoint inhibitors. Intravenous ivuxolimab was administered to patients every 2 weeks at six dose levels: 0.01, 0.1, 0.3, 1.5, 3 and 10 mg/kg.

V and J lose 0 bases and 5 bases, and a span of 11 bases separates them. Reading the germline V gene (reference sequence) gives CDR1 SGHNT and CDR2 YYREEE. The CDR3 runs 14 amino acids, cysteine and phenylalanine included. Only the CDR3 region is kept as DNA, spanning 42 bases read in frame from base 1. The trial excluded patients who had a history of autoimmune disease or who were on systemic immunosuppression. In every dose cohort, peripheral blood was drawn for TCR sequencing at baseline, cycle 4 day 1, and cycle 7 day 1. The samples were drawn from a first-in-human, open-label, multicenter phase I dose-escalation trial of ivuxolimab. Adults with locally advanced or metastatic head and neck squamous cell, hepatocellular, melanoma or renal cell carcinoma were enrolled in the trial. Before TCR sequencing, CD4+ T cells and CD8+ T cells from peripheral blood were sorted into separate populations. Here is what the overall study found, with its caveats: In the 0.1-3.0 mg/kg groups, partial responders were among the patients with the lowest normalized peripheral clonal expansion, particularly in CD8+ T cells. Low levels of normalized T-cell clonal expansion were also seen in some nonresponding patients. Antigen specificity was not determined for the clonally expanded peripheral T cells. On average, CD8+ T cells showed more expanded clones than CD4+ T cells after ivuxolimab. At doses from 0.1 to 3.0 mg/kg, clonal expansion was seen in both CD4+ and CD8+ blood T cells between baseline and week 6.

To sequence the TCRbeta CDR3 region, genomic DNA was isolated from the sorted cells. TCRbeta CDR3 regions were sequenced using the immunoSEQ Assay. TCRdb retrieved this table from immuneACCESS and kept in-frame rearrangements only. Not all clones are present; in checked studies, unresolved V genes account for under half, and no reason is known for the remainder. The sample table lists 50,000 to 80,000 clones, about 90% of them with a count of one. The ten largest make up approximately 5.6% of the sample. Note on this clone: The clone's antigen remains unknown. Per-nucleotide qualities are absent, and no much larger clonotype sits a single base away.

This sequence was found in an adult with an advanced solid tumor such as melanoma, head and neck, liver or kidney cancer. The chain couples TRBV5-4 to TRBJ2-5; a weak D assignment points to TRBD1 (5 bases agree). Source: CD4+ or CD8+ T cells sorted from blood, taken in a trial of the OX40 agonist ivuxolimab. CDR3 loop: CASSLVGQEETQYF. Read as DNA, the sequence is TGTGCCAGCAGCTTGGTGGGGCAGGAGGAGACCCAGTACTTC.